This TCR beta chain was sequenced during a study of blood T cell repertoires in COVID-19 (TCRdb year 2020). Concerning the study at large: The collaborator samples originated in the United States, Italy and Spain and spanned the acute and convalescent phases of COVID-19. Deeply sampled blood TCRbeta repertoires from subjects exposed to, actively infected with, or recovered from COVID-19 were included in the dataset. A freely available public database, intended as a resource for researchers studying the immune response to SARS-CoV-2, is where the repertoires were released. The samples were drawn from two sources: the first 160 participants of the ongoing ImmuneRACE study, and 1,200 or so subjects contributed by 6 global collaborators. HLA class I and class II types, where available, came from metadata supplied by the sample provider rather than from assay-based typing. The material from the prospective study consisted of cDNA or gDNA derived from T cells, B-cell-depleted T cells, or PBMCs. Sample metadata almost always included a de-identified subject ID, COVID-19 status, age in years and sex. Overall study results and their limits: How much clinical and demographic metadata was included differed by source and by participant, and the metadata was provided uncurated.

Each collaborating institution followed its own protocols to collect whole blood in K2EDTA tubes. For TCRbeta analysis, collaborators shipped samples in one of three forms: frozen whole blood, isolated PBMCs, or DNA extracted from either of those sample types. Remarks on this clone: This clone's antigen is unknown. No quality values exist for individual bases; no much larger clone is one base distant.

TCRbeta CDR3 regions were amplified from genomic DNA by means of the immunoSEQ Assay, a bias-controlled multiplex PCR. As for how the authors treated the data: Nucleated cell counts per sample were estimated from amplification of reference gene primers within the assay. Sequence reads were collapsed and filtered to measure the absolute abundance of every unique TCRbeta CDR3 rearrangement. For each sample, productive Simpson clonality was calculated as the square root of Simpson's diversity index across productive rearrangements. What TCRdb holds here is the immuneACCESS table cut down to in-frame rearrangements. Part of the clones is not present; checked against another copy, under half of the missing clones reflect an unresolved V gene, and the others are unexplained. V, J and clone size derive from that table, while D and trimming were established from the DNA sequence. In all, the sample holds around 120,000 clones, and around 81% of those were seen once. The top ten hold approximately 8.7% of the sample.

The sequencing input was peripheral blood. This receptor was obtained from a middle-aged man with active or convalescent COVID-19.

The DNA is as follows: TGTGCCAGCAGTTACCGGCGGGGGGGACCCCAAGAGACCCAGTACTTC. This encodes CASSYRRGGPQETQYF. The chain links TRBV6-2 or TRBV6-3 with TRBJ2-5; 9 middle bases align to TRBD2. The CDR3, from cysteine to phenylalanine, totals 16 residues. The sequence is cut down to CDR3 DNA, 48 bases in frame from base 1. CDR1 and CDR2 (MNHEY, SVGEGT) derive from the germline V gene. Relative to germline, V is missing 2 bases and J is missing 1 base, with 5 bases of the junction outside any gene match.